The 26 T cell receptor beta chains below all came from one sample that was sequenced in a study of OX40 agonist ivuxolimab in advanced cancers. Assay used: immunoSEQ multiplex PCR; TCRdb lists only in-frame clones, some missing. The table lists 71,000 or so clones, 81% of them singletons. The sample here was CD4+ or CD8+ T cells sorted from blood, taken in a trial of the OX40 agonist ivuxolimab. The receptor set was obtained from an adult with an advanced solid tumor such as melanoma, head and neck, liver or kidney cancer.

The chain is built from TRBV9 and TRBJ1-3; a possible D gene is TRBD1 (5 bases). Germline V CDR1 and CDR2: SGDLS, YYNGEE. V lost 0 bases and J 4 bases, leaving 11 bases between the germline ends. CDR3 size: 15 residues. CDR3 DNA: TGTGCCAGCAGCGTAGGAGGGGCGTCGGGAAACACCATATATTTT. Protein product: CASSVGGASGNTIYF.

Here the CDR3 reads CASSLGLAGTTRDEQFF. The CDR3 nucleotides read TGTGCCAGCAGCCTGGGACTAGCGGGAACAACCAGGGATGAGCAGTTCTTC. The rearrangement joins TRBV7-9 to TRBJ2-1; 13 bases fit TRBD2. Germline values: CDR1 SEHNR, CDR2 FQNEAQ (reference sequence). With 5 bases clipped from V and 8 bases from J, the junction kept 12 bases outside the gene matches. CDR3 size: 17 residues.

The rearrangement links TRBV6-5 to TRBJ1-1; weak D call: TRBD1 (5 bases). The CDR3 totals 11 residues. V lost 4 bases to trimming and J lost 7 bases, with 7 bases between them. Germline V CDR1 and CDR2: MNHEY, SVGAGI. The CDR3 nucleotides are TGTGCCAGCAGTTTCACAGGTGAAGCTTTCTTT. Translated: CASSFTGEAFF.

The chain links TRBV5-1 to TRBJ2-5, with TRBD1 as a possible D gene (7 bases). Germline V gives CDR1 SGHRS, CDR2 YFSETQ. Trimming removed 4 bases from V and 3 bases from J, with 19 bases in between. This CDR3 has 16 amino acids. This chain's CDR3 is CASSRRQGGGKETQYF. For the CDR3, the DNA is TGCGCCAGCAGCCGCCGACAGGGCGGCGGGAAAGAGACCCAGTACTTC.

The genes are TRBV10-3 and TRBJ1-1; TRBD1 is a possible D gene (5 bases). Germline V gives CDR1 ENHRY, CDR2 SYGVKD. This CDR3 contains 12 residues. V was clipped by 8 bases and J by 1 base, with 8 bases between them. The chain's CDR3 is CAIGTANTEAFF. CDR3 in DNA: TGTGCCATCGGGACGGCGAACACTGAAGCTTTCTTT.

The chain recombines TRBV6-5 with TRBJ2-1; maybe TRBD2 (6 bases). The V gene's germline CDR1 is MNHEY and CDR2 SVGAGI. Trimming took 5 bases from V and 14 from J, leaving 16 bases between them. The CDR3 runs 12 residues. DNA for the CDR3: TGTGCCAGCAGTAACCCCAGGGAGGATAAGTTCTTC. It encodes CASSNPREDKFF.

Here the CDR3 reads CASSPTDMNTEAFF. The CDR3 nucleotides are TGTGCCAGCTCACCTACAGACATGAACACTGAAGCTTTCTTT. This chain uses TRBV18 with TRBJ1-1; no reliable D call. Looked up from germline, CDR1 is KGHSH and CDR2 is LQKENI. The V end lost 3 bases, the J end lost 0 bases, and 8 bases lay between the germline ends. CDR3 length: 14 residues.

CDR3 DNA: TGCGCCAGCAGCTTCGGCCAGGGCGGTGGCTACACCTTC. It translates to CASSFGQGGGYTF. The gene calls are TRBV5-1 and TRBJ1-2; D is perhaps TRBD1 (5 bases). The V end lost 2 bases, the J end lost 7 bases, and 12 bases lay between the germline ends. The CDR3 contains 13 residues. Germline V gene lookup returns CDR1 SGHRS and CDR2 YFSETQ.

The chain couples TRBV7-2 to TRBJ2-4; D is unresolved. The germline CDR1 and CDR2 sequences are SGHTA and FQGNSA. V shed 1 base and J shed 6 bases, with 4 bases lying between them. The CDR3 length is 12 residues. The CDR3 DNA is TGTGCCAGCAGCTTAGGTCGAAACATTCAGTACTTC. It yields the protein CASSLGRNIQYF.

This clone was seen once. The chain links TRBV4-2 to TRBJ1-1; TRBD1 matches at 8 bases. There are 15 residues in the CDR3. Trimming at V came to 5 bases and at J to 0 bases, leaving 5 bases not matched to a gene. Germline-derived CDR1 and CDR2 are LGHNA and YNFKEQ. CDR3 bases: TGTGCCAGCAGCGTTGGACAGGGAATGAACACTGAAGCTTTCTTT. Protein: CASSVGQGMNTEAFF.

This clone was seen repeatedly, ten times or more. V and J are TRBV4-1 and TRBJ2-2, with D perhaps TRBD1 (6 bases). The germline gives CDR1 MGHRA, CDR2 YSYEKL. With 6 bases removed from V and 4 bases from J, the gap between germline ends came to 12 bases. The CDR3 is made up of 14 amino acids. The DNA of the CDR3 is TGCGCCAGCAGTCGTAGAGGGGGCACCGGGGAGCTGTTTTTT. This encodes CASSRRGGTGELFF.

This chain connects TRBV7-2 to TRBJ2-7; D unclear. Germline V lookup: CDR1 SGHTA, CDR2 FQGNSA. The CDR3 is made up of 12 amino acids. V was trimmed by 5 bases and J by 3 bases, leaving 8 bases between them. Here the CDR3 DNA reads TGTGCCAGCAGCCATGGTAACTACGAGCAGTACTTC. It codes for CASSHGNYEQYF.

The chain employs TRBV11-1 and TRBJ2-1; D may match TRBD1 or TRBD2 (6 bases each). Germline V gives CDR1 SGHAT, CDR2 FQDESV (reference sequence). The CDR3 sequence is 18 residues long. Trimming removed 3 bases from V and 1 base from J, with 19 bases in between. CDR3 nucleotides: TGTGCCAGCAGCTTCACAGGTCGAGGGGGGTTTTCCTACAATGAGCAGTTCTTC. Translating gives CASSFTGRGGFSYNEQFF. The full variable domain, with the rest looked up from reference TRBV11-1 and TRBJ2-1, is EAEVAQSPRYKITEKSQAVAFWCDPISGHATLYWYRQILGQGPELLVQFQDESVVDDSQLPKDRFSAERLKGVDSTLKIQPAELGDSAMYLCASSFTGRGGFSYNEQFFGPGTRLTVL.

The sample holds one count of this clone. The rearrangement uses TRBV19 and TRBJ1-5; 9 positions agree with TRBD1. The germline V gene encodes CDR1 LNHDA and CDR2 SQIVND (reference sequence). The J segment lost 4 bases and the V segment lost 6 bases, leaving 7 bases of the junction unmatched. The CDR3 is made up of 15 amino acids. In DNA form, the CDR3 reads TGTGCCAGTAGAAGGGACAGGGAGCAAAATCAGCCCCAGCATTTT. This encodes CASRRDREQNQPQHF.

V and J are TRBV7-6 and TRBJ2-3; 11 nucleotides align to TRBD2. Germline assignment: CDR1 SGHVS and CDR2 FNYEAQ. V dropped 5 bases and J dropped 0; count of bases not matched to a gene: 10. The CDR3 has 18 amino acids. The CDR3 loop is CASSRLTSGRTSTDTQYF. The CDR3 DNA sequence: TGTGCCAGCAGCCGCCTCACTAGCGGGAGAACTAGCACAGATACGCAGTATTTT. The whole variable domain, remainder taken from reference TRBV7-6 and TRBJ2-3, is GAGVSQSPRYKVTKRGQDVALRCDPISGHVSLYWYRQALGQGPEFLTYFNYEAQQDKSGLPNDRFSAERPEGSISTLTIQRTEQRDSAMYRCASSRLTSGRTSTDTQYFGPGTRLTVL.

Only one count was recorded for this clone. The chain has TRBV5-1 and TRBJ2-1; 11 bases map to TRBD2. Trimming at V came to 3 bases and at J to 5 bases, leaving 1 base not matched to a gene. CDR3 length equals 14 residues. The germline gives CDR1 SGHRS, CDR2 YFSETQ. CDR3 protein: CASSWGLADNEQFF. For the CDR3, the DNA is TGCGCCAGCAGCTGGGGACTAGCGGACAATGAGCAGTTCTTC.

Regarding this clone: Different DNA sequences within this sample yield the same CDR3. The rearrangement joins TRBV6-5 to TRBJ1-5; D may be TRBD1 (5 bases). There are 15 residues in the CDR3. Looked up from germline, CDR1 is MNHEY and CDR2 is SVGAGI. V shed 0 bases and J shed 3 bases, with 9 bases lying between them. CDR3 loop: CASSYSWDHNQPQHF. DNA of the CDR3: TGTGCCAGCAGTTACTCGTGGGACCACAATCAGCCCCAGCATTTT.

The rearrangement joins TRBV18 to TRBJ2-1, with D tentatively TRBD2 (7 bases). The CDR3 totals 15 residues. Germline V gene lookup returns CDR1 KGHSH and CDR2 LQKENI. With 6 bases removed from V and 5 bases from J, the gap between germline ends came to 17 bases. The CDR3 protein is CASSLRRGPNNEQFF. DNA for the CDR3: TGTGCCAGCTCCCTCCGGCGGGGGCCAAACAATGAGCAGTTCTTC.

The chain combines TRBV5-4 with TRBJ2-7; TRBD2 is a possible D gene (6 bases). Germline CDR1 reads SGHNT; CDR2 reads YYREEE (reference sequence). The CDR3 covers 12 residues. V lost 0 bases and J lost 6, with 7 bases in between. CDR3 loop: CASSLEGGEQYF. The CDR3 nucleotides are TGTGCCAGCAGCTTGGAGGGAGGCGAGCAGTACTTC.

A single count supports this clone. The chain joins TRBV5-1 to TRBJ2-1, with 8 positions matching TRBD1. Per germline, CDR1 SGHRS and CDR2 YFSETQ. The CDR3 consists of 14 residues. V gave up 1 base and J gave up 8 bases; unmatched junction bases: 5. The CDR3 region has the DNA TGCGCCAGCAGCTTGCAGGGGGCGAGCGATGAGCAGTTCTTC. Translated: CASSLQGASDEQFF.

The chain uses TRBV7-9 and TRBJ2-7, with 8 bases matching TRBD2. CDR1 SEHNR and CDR2 FQNEAQ come from the germline V gene (reference sequence). The CDR3 covers 13 residues. J lost 6 bases, V lost 1 base, and 2 bases had no gene match. CDR3 protein: CASSLEAGVEQYF. The DNA of the CDR3 is TGTGCCAGCAGCTTAGAAGCGGGGGTCGAGCAGTACTTC.

This chain links TRBV7-2 with TRBJ2-1, with unresolved D. This CDR3 has 13 amino acids. Trimming left V 1 base short and J 5 bases short, with 6 bases between. CDR1 and CDR2 (germline): SGHTA, FQGNSA. CDR3: CASSLVRHNEQFF. In nucleotides, the CDR3 is TGTGCCAGCAGCTTAGTACGACACAATGAGCAGTTCTTC.

V usage is TRBV20-1 and J usage is TRBJ2-3; D call uncertain. In germline, CDR1 is DFQATT, CDR2 SNEGSKA (reference sequence). Trimming removed 3 bases at V and 8 bases at J, with 6 bases between. CDR3 length: 10 residues. The CDR3 loop is CSASTGTQYF. CDR3 nucleotides: TGCAGTGCTAGTACCGGTACGCAGTATTTT.

The chain uses TRBV2 and TRBJ1-1; D unresolved. Trimming took off 6 bases at V and 0 bases at J, with 8 bases between the two ends. This CDR3 is built from 13 residues. CDR1 and CDR2 from the germline V gene are SNHLY and FYNNEI. Written as DNA, the CDR3 is TGTGCCAGCAGATTCCAGGTGAACACTGAAGCTTTCTTT. Its protein is CASRFQVNTEAFF.

This chain uses TRBV6-5 with TRBJ1-2; D not certain. Trimming removed 4 bases from V and 4 bases from J, with 7 bases in between. Per germline, CDR1 MNHEY and CDR2 SVGAGI. CDR3 length: 12 amino acids. The CDR3 DNA is TGTGCCAGCAGTTCGGAGGGCTATGGCTACACCTTC. Residues: CASSSEGYGYTF.

This clone qualifies as medium-sized. The V call is TRBV14, the J call TRBJ2-5, with D tentatively TRBD1 (6 bases). Germline CDR1 is SGHDN and CDR2 is FVKESK. V dropped 5 bases and J dropped 5 bases, with 15 bases sitting between them. This CDR3 is 14 amino acids long. DNA of the CDR3: TGTGCCAGCAGCGTCCCAGGGGCAAGGGAGACCCAGTACTTC. Amino acids: CASSVPGARETQYF.